This TCR beta chain originates from a study of cytomegalovirus exposure and HLA in healthy donors. Trimming cost V 1 base and J 4 bases, with 10 bases left between them. Germline loops: CDR1 SGHAT, CDR2 FQDESV (reference sequence). This CDR3 is 14 amino acids long. A multiplex PCR was run with 60 Vbeta primers and 13 Jbeta primers. Sequencing used immunoSEQ multiplex PCR; TCRdb keeps in-frame clones, though not all of them. The sample carries about 93,000 clones, approximately 80% recorded once. The chain is built from TRBV11-1 and TRBJ1-1; D is undetermined. The sample consisted of PBMCs. This clonotype was obtained from a woman between 35 and 50 years old in good health and CMV-seronegative. CDR3 in amino acids: CASSLVRGGTEAFF. The CDR3 region has the DNA TGTGCCAGCAGCTTAGTTCGGGGAGGCACTGAAGCTTTCTTT.